The 26 T cell receptor beta chains in this list originate from one sample, sequenced in a study of T cells in Graves' hyperthyroidism and ophthalmopathy. What was amplified from RNA transcripts were TCR beta CDR3 regions. The primer set for the first-round RT-PCR of the TCR CDR3 was HTBI. TCRdb fed the multiplex PCR reads into MiXCR, producing one record per CDR3 protein. The sample has a few hundred thousand distinct CDR3 sequences, around 16% seen once. Input material: blood. The origin of the receptors is a woman aged 25 to 45 with Graves' hyperthyroidism.

Many counts were recorded for this clonotype. The CDR3 DNA is TGTGCCTGGACCCCGACAGGGGGACACGAGCAGTACTTC. This encodes CAWTPTGGHEQYF. This chain uses TRBV30 with TRBJ2-7, with 9 bases lining up with TRBD1. The V and J ends lost 4 bases and 5 bases, in that order; junction bases with no gene match: 6. There are 13 residues in the CDR3. Per germline, CDR1 GTSNPN and CDR2 SVGIG (reference sequence).

Many counts were recorded for this clonotype. V usage is TRBV7-2 and J usage is TRBJ2-2; D is unresolved. The CDR3 is 16 residues long. V lost 7 bases, J lost 6 bases, and 21 bases lay in between. Germline V gene lookup returns CDR1 SGHTA and CDR2 FQGNSA. The CDR3 sequence is CASTHGPGLLAGELFF. The CDR3 bases are TGTGCCAGCACCCATGGTCCCGGGCTACTGGCCGGGGAGCTGTTTTTT.

The chain employs TRBV4-3 and TRBJ1-2; 8 nucleotides align to TRBD1. After removal of 4 bases from V and 6 bases from J, the junction contained 10 bases not matched to a gene. The germline V gene encodes CDR1 LGHNA and CDR2 YSLEER. The CDR3 consists of 15 residues. CDR3 nucleotide sequence: TGCGCCAGCAGCCTACGAGTGACAGGGGTAAATGGCTACACCTTC. Translation gives CASSLRVTGVNGYTF.

This clonotype has a count of ten or more. The chain carries TRBV4-1 and TRBJ2-7; TRBD2 matches at 8 bases. Germline V lookup: CDR1 MGHRA, CDR2 YSYEKL. The CDR3 consists of 17 residues. V gave up 4 bases and J gave up 5 bases; unmatched junction bases: 16. CDR3 bases: TGCGCCAGCAGCCCCCGCCCGGGACTAGTATCGCATCACGAGCAGTACTTC. Translation gives CASSPRPGLVSHHEQYF.

In its sample, this clonotype was seen many times. The chain uses TRBV9 and TRBJ2-7; a possible D gene is TRBD2 (6 bases). Trimming stripped 3 bases from V and 0 bases from J, with 13 bases between. From germline, CDR1 is SGDLS and CDR2 YYNGEE. CDR3 size: 15 residues. The CDR3 DNA reads as TGTGCCAGCAGCGAAAGCCCGGGACTCTCCTACGAGCAGTACTTC. It codes for CASSESPGLSYEQYF.

This clonotype was seen just once. J is TRBJ1-1 and V is TRBV5-1, with D possibly TRBD1 on 5 matching bases. CDR1 and CDR2 (germline): SGHRS, YFSETQ. V was pared by 4 bases and J by 3 bases, with 19 bases between. There are 16 residues in the CDR3. The CDR3: CASSPGTGVGYTEAFF. The CDR3 DNA is TGCGCCAGCAGCCCTGGGACGGGGGTAGGATACACTGAAGCTTTCTTT.

This clonotype was recorded many times. The chain is built from TRBV15 and TRBJ2-7; 8 bases match TRBD1. The germline V gene encodes CDR1 LNHNV and CDR2 YYDKDF (reference sequence). V lost 3 bases to trimming and J lost 2 bases; unmatched junction nucleotides: 3. The CDR3 is made up of 14 amino acids. The CDR3 coding sequence is TGTGCCACCAGCAGGACAGGGGCCCCCTACGAGCAGTACTTC. This translates into CATSRTGAPYEQYF.

This clonotype was picked up many times. The rearrangement uses TRBV3-1 and TRBJ2-5; 8 positions agree with TRBD1. The CDR3 extends over 15 amino acids. The germline V gene encodes CDR1 LGHDT and CDR2 YNNKEL (reference sequence). Trimming took 3 bases from V and 2 from J; bases not matched to a gene: 5. The CDR3: CASSHGTGLQETQYF. In DNA form, the CDR3 reads TGTGCCAGCAGCCACGGGACAGGCCTACAAGAGACCCAGTACTTC.

This clonotype turned up a few times. V gene TRBV20-1 combines with J gene TRBJ2-7; D is perhaps TRBD1 (6 bases). This CDR3 has 16 residues. V lost 3 bases to trimming and J lost 1 base, with 19 bases between them. Germline V gene sequence: CDR1 DFQATT, CDR2 SNEGSKA (reference sequence). The CDR3 nucleotides are TGCAGTGCTAGCTACAGGGAAGGCCCCTGGTCCTACGAGCAGTACTTC. Translating it yields CSASYREGPWSYEQYF.

This clonotype was detected only a few times. The chain uses TRBV20-1 and TRBJ2-3, with 10 bases identical to TRBD2. V lost 0 bases, J lost 5 bases, and 11 bases stayed unmatched. In germline, CDR1 is DFQATT, CDR2 SNEGSKA (reference sequence). The CDR3 covers 17 residues. The CDR3 DNA sequence: TGCAGTGCTAGAGATCTCGGGGAGCGGGGGGGTATAGATACGCAGTATTTT. Encoded protein: CSARDLGERGGIDTQYF.

This rearrangement joins TRBV30 to TRBJ1-2; 10 bases map to TRBD1. The CDR3 is 13 residues long. Losses at the gene ends were 1 base for V and 6 bases for J; bases not matched to a gene: 2. CDR1 and CDR2 (germline): GTSNPN, SVGIG (reference sequence). CDR3 coding DNA: TGTGCCTGGAGTGGGGGGACAGGGGATGGCTACACCTTC. Its translation: CAWSGGTGDGYTF.

In its sample, this clonotype was seen many times. This rearrangement joins TRBV10-3 to TRBJ2-1; 7 positions agree with TRBD2. The CDR3 totals 15 residues. J gave up 0 bases and V 2 bases, and 1 base lay outside the gene matches. Germline values: CDR1 ENHRY, CDR2 SYGVKD. The CDR3 is CAISEREVSYNEQFF. The CDR3 region has the DNA TGTGCCATCAGTGAGCGGGAGGTCTCCTACAATGAGCAGTTCTTC.

Only a few counts were recorded for this clonotype. V gene TRBV20-1 combines with J gene TRBJ1-5; the D is unclear. The length of the CDR3 is 12 residues. The germline V gene encodes CDR1 DFQATT and CDR2 SNEGSKA (reference sequence). V dropped 6 bases and J dropped 2 bases, with 8 bases sitting between them. Here the CDR3 reads CSAKSGNQPQHF. CDR3 nucleotides: TGCAGTGCCAAGAGTGGCAATCAGCCCCAGCATTTT.

This clonotype was found many times. DNA of the CDR3: TGTGCCAGCAGTTTTGCAGGCGGGTATGGAGAGACCCAGTACTTC. This translates into CASSFAGGYGETQYF. V gene TRBV28 combines with J gene TRBJ2-5; maybe TRBD2 (5 bases). This CDR3 has 15 residues. CDR1 is MDHEN, CDR2 SYDVKM, per germline. Deletions cut 3 bases from V and 4 bases from J, with 15 bases between.

This clonotype has more than one count but fewer than ten. The chain employs TRBV19 and TRBJ2-7; tentatively, D is TRBD1 (5 bases). Germline loops: CDR1 LNHDA, CDR2 SQIVND (reference sequence). Trimming took 3 bases from V and 2 from J, leaving 11 bases between them. This CDR3 comprises 14 residues. The chain's CDR3 is CASSIGHEPYEQYF. DNA of the CDR3: TGTGCCAGTAGTATCGGACACGAACCCTACGAGCAGTACTTC.

This clonotype was observed a few times. The rearrangement links TRBV4-2 to TRBJ1-5; D may be TRBD1 (6 bases). V lost 3 bases to trimming and J lost 0 bases, with 9 bases between them. CDR1 and CDR2 (germline): LGHNA, YNFKEQ. This CDR3 spans 15 amino acids. CDR3 nucleotide sequence: TGTGCCAGCAGCCAGGGGGGCGATAGCAATCAGCCCCAGCATTTT. Protein product: CASSQGGDSNQPQHF.

Of note for this clonotype: A single base separates this from a much larger clone, so it may be a read error. The chain recombines TRBV11-2 with TRBJ2-2; the D gene could be TRBD1 or TRBD2 (6 bases each). The CDR3 is 15 residues long. Germline values: CDR1 SGHAT, CDR2 FQNNGV. The CDR3 loop is CAGSPHREEAGELFF. CDR3 bases: TGTGCCGGCAGCCCGCACAGGGAGGAGGCCGGGGAGCTGTTTTTT. Full variable domain (outside the CDR3, taken from reference TRBV11-2 and TRBJ2-2): EAGVAQSPRYKIIEKRQSVAFWCNPISGHATLYWYQQILGQGPKLLIQFQNNGVVDDSQLPKDRFSAERLKGVDSTLKIQPAKLEDSAVYLCAGSPHREEAGELFFGEGSRLTVL.

The genes are TRBV6-5 and TRBJ1-1; no clear D. This CDR3 has 15 residues. Germline-derived CDR1 and CDR2 are MNHEY and SVGAGI. V lost 0 bases and J lost 4, with 12 bases in between. This CDR3 reads CASSYSGGSATEAFF. CDR3 DNA: TGTGCCAGCAGTTACTCAGGAGGTTCGGCCACTGAAGCTTTCTTT.

In its sample, this clonotype was seen many times. The V call is TRBV7-2, the J call TRBJ2-3, with TRBD2 identical over 12 bases. Looked up from germline, CDR1 is SGHTA and CDR2 is FQGNSA. The CDR3 extends over 17 amino acids. With V trimmed by 6 bases and J by 6 bases, 13 bases remained unmatched. In DNA, the CDR3 is TGTGCCAGCAGGCCCTCAGGAGCCCTAGCGGGAGGGGATACGCAGTATTTT. Translated: CASRPSGALAGGDTQYF.

This clonotype was counted between two and nine times. This chain joins TRBV9 and TRBJ1-3; 8 bases fit TRBD1. This CDR3 is 15 amino acids long. Germline V CDR1 and CDR2: SGDLS, YYNGEE. The junction had 5 bases not matched to a gene; V was cut back by 4 bases and J by 2 bases. The CDR3 DNA reads TGTGCCAGCAGCTCGACAGGGGCGGCTGGAAACACCATATATTTT. As protein: CASSSTGAAGNTIYF.

This clonotype was observed many times. This chain connects TRBV20-1 to TRBJ1-1; possible D gene TRBD1, 6 bases. Germline values: CDR1 DFQATT, CDR2 SNEGSKA (reference sequence). This CDR3 is built from 13 residues. V was trimmed by 7 bases and J by 0 bases, leaving 12 bases between them. The CDR3 DNA reads as TGCAGTGTGCTCGGACAGATGAACACTGAAGCTTTCTTT. Residues: CSVLGQMNTEAFF.

The table lists this clonotype with many counts. The chain has TRBV3-1 and TRBJ2-2; 11 nucleotides match TRBD2. The V gene's germline CDR1 is LGHDT and CDR2 YNNKEL (reference sequence). The CDR3 length is 18 residues. The V and J ends lost 4 bases and 7 bases, in that order; junction bases with no gene match: 14. CDR3 sequence reads: CASSPPWIAGTSGGELFF. The CDR3, as DNA: TGTGCCAGCAGCCCCCCCTGGATCGCCGGGACTAGCGGCGGGGAGCTGTTTTTT.

The chain combines TRBV27 with TRBJ2-7, with D possibly being TRBD2 (5 bases). V was clipped by 0 bases and J by 2 bases, with 8 bases between them. The CDR3 spans 14 residues. Germline values: CDR1 MNHEY, CDR2 SMNVEV (reference sequence). CDR3 amino acids: CASSLSEAAYEQYF. As DNA, the CDR3 is TGTGCCAGCAGTTTATCGGAGGCAGCCTACGAGCAGTACTTC.

This clonotype has only a few counts. One end of the junction is discordant with germline, which a read error may explain. The chain combines TRBV5-1 with TRBJ2-3; 10 positions agree with TRBD2. Germline CDR1 is SGHRS and CDR2 is YFSETQ. CDR3 length equals 19 residues. The DNA for the CDR3 is TGTGCCAGCAGTTATACTAGCGGGAAAGGCCTGGGTCGCACAGATACGCAGTATTTT. Translation gives CASSYTSGKGLGRTDTQYF.

This clonotype was observed many times. This chain links TRBV12-3 or TRBV12-4 with TRBJ2-1, with a weak D call TRBD2 (5 bases). This CDR3 contains 15 residues. Trimming removed 4 bases at V and 7 bases at J, with 17 bases between. The CDR3: CASSSDLEVGNEQFF. The DNA for the CDR3 is TGTGCCAGCAGTTCGGACTTAGAGGTAGGGAATGAGCAGTTCTTC.

This clonotype was observed many times. The gene calls are TRBV5-1 and TRBJ2-7; TRBD2 agrees at 8 bases. The CDR3 totals 14 residues. The germline V gene encodes CDR1 SGHRS and CDR2 YFSETQ. J lost 4 bases, V lost 2 bases, and 5 bases had no gene match. In DNA form, the CDR3 reads TGCGCCAGCAGCTTAGCGGGAGATTTTTACGAGCAGTACTTC. Translation: CASSLAGDFYEQYF.